The present T cell receptor (beta chain) was sequenced within a study of T cell repertoires in cytomegalovirus infection. Broader study findings: Public TCR beta family frequency separated CMV-and-HLA carriers, including in an independent cohort.

CDR1 and CDR2 from the germline V gene are DFQATT and SNEGSKA (reference sequence). The CDR3 has 12 residues. Trimming took 0 bases from V and 9 from J, leaving 9 bases between them. In TCRdb, the reads were re-called with MiXCR into one record per CDR3 protein. The sample lists roughly 81,000 distinct CDR3 sequences, 3.7% seen once, with 3.5% to 6% in the top ten. This clonotype was seen at least ten times. Its antigen is not identified. The sequencing input was PBMCs. The sequence derives from a human donor in good health (CMV status not recorded). Some clones in this sample may be carry-over from other donors' samples. The chain employs TRBV20-1 and TRBJ2-1, with D maybe TRBD2 (5 bases). In DNA, the CDR3 is TGCAGTGCTAGAGATATTGGGAGTGAGCAGTTCTTC. Its protein product is CSARDIGSEQFF.